Here is one TCR beta chain with its context. Other DNA sequences within the sample encode an identical CDR3. The data are from a study of shared clonotypes between healthy human individuals. Genomic DNA of every subset was divided equally among multiple immunoSEQ plates. Using immunoSEQ multiplex PCR, the repertoire was profiled, and TCRdb retains in-frame clones only, with some absent. The sample has approximately 940,000 clones; approximately 80% are singletons. This CDR3 comprises 13 residues. The V gene's germline CDR1 is KGHSH and CDR2 LQKENI. With V trimmed by 5 bases and J by 3 bases, 1 base remained unmatched.

This clonotype was obtained from a man in his late teens or twenties in good health. The V and J genes are TRBV18 and TRBJ2-7, with 10 positions matching TRBD1. Sample: memory CD4+ T cells sorted from blood. Subset: CD45RA-negative fraction. The CDR3 loop reads CASSRTGGYEQYF. As DNA, the CDR3 is TGTGCCAGCTCAAGGACAGGGGGCTACGAGCAGTACTTC.